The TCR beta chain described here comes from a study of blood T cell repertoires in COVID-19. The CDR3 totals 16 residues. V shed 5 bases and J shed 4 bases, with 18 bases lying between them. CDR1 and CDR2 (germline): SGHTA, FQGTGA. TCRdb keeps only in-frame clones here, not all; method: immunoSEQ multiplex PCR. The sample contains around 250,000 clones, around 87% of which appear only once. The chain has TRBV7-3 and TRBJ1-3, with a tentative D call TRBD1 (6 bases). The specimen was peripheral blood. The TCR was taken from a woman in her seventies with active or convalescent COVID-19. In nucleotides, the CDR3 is TGTGCCAGCAGCGTTACGGGAACAGGGTTAGGAAACACCATATATTTT. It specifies CASSVTGTGLGNTIYF.